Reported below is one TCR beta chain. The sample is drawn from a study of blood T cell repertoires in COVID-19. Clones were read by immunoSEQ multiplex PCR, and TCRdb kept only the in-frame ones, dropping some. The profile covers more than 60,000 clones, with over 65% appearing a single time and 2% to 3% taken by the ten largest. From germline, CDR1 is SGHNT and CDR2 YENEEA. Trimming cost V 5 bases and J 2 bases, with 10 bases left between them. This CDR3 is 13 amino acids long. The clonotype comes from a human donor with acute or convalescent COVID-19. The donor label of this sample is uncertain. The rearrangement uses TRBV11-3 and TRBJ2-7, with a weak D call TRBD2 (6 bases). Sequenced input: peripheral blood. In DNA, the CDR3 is TGTGCCAGCAGCCGCGGGACTGCCTACGAGCAGTACTTC. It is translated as CASSRGTAYEQYF. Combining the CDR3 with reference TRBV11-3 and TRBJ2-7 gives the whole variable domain EAGVVQSPRYKIIEKKQPVAFWCNPISGHNTLYWYLQNLGQGPELLIRYENEEAVDDSQLPKDRFSAERLKGVDSTLKIQPAELGDSAVYLCASSRGTAYEQYFGPGTRLTVT.